The TCR beta chain under discussion was sequenced for a study of radiation and T cells in renal cell carcinoma (dated by TCRdb to 2020 to 2021). About the investigation overall: A total of around 50 samples underwent TCR beta sequencing, made up of roughly 26 tumors and about 27 peripheral blood samples. Across all 55 or so samples, 4,016,671 unique CDR3 nucleotide sequences, encoding roughly 2,600,000 unique CDR3 amino acid sequences, were identified.

The time point label corresponds to: tumor resected at nephrectomy. According to the study, the label for this sample's treatment or condition signals: treatment-naive control, cytoreductive nephrectomy. Control tumors came from treatment-naive renal cell carcinoma patients who underwent cytoreductive nephrectomy without prior radiation. Every patient had renal cell carcinoma of clear cell pathology. Control tumors used for TCR sequencing were obtained from a handful of females and about a dozen males (median age approximately 54 years, range roughly 35 to 85) and were resected from about 2010 to 2014. Tumors were dissociated mechanically, digested with collagenase/hyaluronidase at 37 degrees C, processed in gentleMACS C tubes, and stored in liquid nitrogen. The QIAamp DNA Blood Mini Kit (Qiagen) was used to prepare genomic DNA for TCR sequencing. The analyses included only samples that passed all quality control checks.

Overall results and qualifications from the work: Because only small tumor regions of roughly 0.93 g were available, the study did not capture intratumoral heterogeneity. Because the trial had a single-armed design, the trial could not examine how radiation dose or scheduling affected the TCR repertoire. TCR clonality was higher in irradiated tumors than in controls, as the top 100 clonotypes made up an average of approximately 54% of the repertoire in irradiated tumors compared with around 40% in nephrectomy-only tumors. Compared with control tumors, irradiated tumors had a greater number of dominant CDR3 motifs, and those motifs took up a bigger portion of the repertoire.

The germline V gene specifies MGHDK as CDR1 and SYGVNS as CDR2. Between the V and J ends, shortened by 1 base and 6 bases respectively, the junction contains 13 bases. Inclusive of the bounding cysteine and phenylalanine, the CDR3 is 15 residues long. The read is trimmed to its CDR3 DNA, 45 bases read in frame from base 1. Remarks on this clone: This receptor's antigen is unknown. No base-level quality is on record; no much larger clone is a single base apart.

The immunoSEQ kit was used, according to the manufacturer's recommendations, to generate TCR beta libraries from genomic DNA. To prepare the libraries, a first multiplex PCR with proprietary primers was run, followed by a second PCR that added unique barcodes, and a bead cleanup was done after each round. A kit-provided positive control reaction and a negative control reaction were included in every sample batch. The final libraries were assessed on an Agilent 4200 TapeStation D1000 ScreenTape, pooled by volume, and quantified by qPCR. Sequencing ran on an Illumina NextSeq500 with a MidOutput 150-cycle cartridge, using 156 Read1 and 15 Index1 cycles with kit custom primers. The pooled library was loaded at 0.8 to 1 pM with a 20% PhiX control spike-in. On the study's bioinformatics: Vendor-processed data were analyzed in R, with a clonotype defined as all T cells sharing the same CDR3 nucleotide sequence. For clone abundance analyses, frequencies were normalized to the 10,000 most abundant clones in each sample. Public T cell clones, which averaged fewer than five per sample, were removed prior to analysis. The dominant motif analysis was done with ImmunoMap using the PAM10 matrix, a gap penalty of 30, and a homology threshold of 0.3, and motifs with a cumulative frequency of at least 0.01 were considered dominant. The table was pulled from immuneACCESS by TCRdb, which kept in-frame rearrangements only. Such tables lose some clones; where checked, under half of the loss comes from unresolved V genes, and the rest has no known cause. V and J calls plus clone size are reproduced from that table; the DNA served to infer D and trimming. This sample has approximately 12,000 clones in its table, and around 65% of those were observed once. The biggest ten clones account for about 20% of the sample.

The receptor's source is a woman aged 80 or over with renal cell carcinoma. The chain uses TRBV25-1 and TRBJ1-5, with the identity of the D gene unclear. The material was tumor tissue, obtained from a patient whose treatment was nephrectomy without radiotherapy. The nucleotide sequence is TGTGCCAGCAGTGAATCTGGGGAAGCGAGTCAGCCCCAGCATTTT. This sequence encodes CASSESGEASQPQHF.